This TCR beta chain was documented in a study of beta chain features in type 1 diabetes. General study results and limits: Shorter TCRB CDR3s, moderately but significantly so, were found in Type 1 diabetes patients in all four CD4+ subsets. A greater similarity of naive, central memory and Treg TCRB repertoires was seen among patients than among healthy donors. Cells with high TCR expression could be over-represented when cDNA is sequenced.

Without exception, sorted populations had purity beyond 98%. This clone was seen more than once but under ten times. Its matching antigen is unknown. Sequenced material consisted of expressed TCRB transcripts (all of the isolated RNA was reverse transcribed). Produced via immunoSEQ multiplex PCR; TCRdb's table is partial and in-frame only. The sample lists about 640,000 clones, 12% occurring once. The CDR3 runs 13 residues. Germline V gives CDR1 LGHNA, CDR2 YSLEER. V lost 1 base and J lost 3, with 6 bases in between. The sequenced material came from naive CD4+ T cells from blood. The TCR was taken from a young man with type 1 diabetes. The chain links TRBV4-3 to TRBJ1-2; D ambiguous. CDR3 region: CASSQAPYYGYTF. The CDR3 DNA reads TGCGCCAGCAGCCAAGCCCCCTACTATGGCTACACCTTC.